This is a list of T cell receptor beta chains from one sample in a study of blood T cell repertoires in COVID-19. Only in-frame clones appear in the TCRdb table, and some are missing; sequencing was by immunoSEQ multiplex PCR. The table has around 150,000 clones, approximately 80% seen once. Sequencing was carried out using peripheral blood. These receptors were taken from a woman aged 35 to 49 with COVID-19, enrolled during active disease. The CDR3 runs from the conserved cysteine through the conserved F or W. Fields, in order: clone size, J gene, V gene, CDR3 length, D gene, CDR3 protein, CDR3 DNA. A D gene is named only where the DNA matches it firmly. Clone size, where shown, is once, few, many, or a class for clones that have expanded.

>NA|TRBJ2-1|TRBV24-1|15|TRBD2
CATSGAGAGYNEQFF
TGTGCCACCAGTGGTGCGGGAGCCGGATACAATGAGCAGTTCTTC
>NA|TRBJ1-1|TRBV19|12|NA
CASMRANTEAFF
TGTGCCAGTATGAGGGCGAACACTGAAGCTTTCTTT
>NA|TRBJ2-5|TRBV5-1|14|TRBD1
CASSLMTGKETQYF
TGCGCCAGCAGCTTGATGACAGGGAAAGAGACCCAGTACTTC
>once|TRBJ2-7|TRBV18|13|TRBD1
CASSKIQGDEQYF
TGTGCCAGCTCCAAGATACAGGGGGACGAGCAGTACTTC
>NA|TRBJ2-3|TRBV2|11|NA
CASQGTDTQYF
TGTGCCAGCCAGGGGACAGATACGCAGTATTTT
>NA|TRBJ1-2|TRBV30|13|NA
CAWTQQTVSGYTF
TGTGCCTGGACCCAACAGACGGTCTCTGGCTACACCTTC
>NA|TRBJ1-3|TRBV5-4|17|TRBD1
CASSLGGGDFSGNTIYF
TGTGCCAGCAGCCTTGGAGGGGGCGATTTCTCTGGAAACACCATATATTTT
>NA|TRBJ1-2|TRBV19|15|TRBD1
CASSIGQDRIYGYTF
TGTGCCAGTAGTATCGGGCAGGACAGGATCTATGGCTACACCTTC
>NA|TRBJ2-2|TRBV28|17|TRBD2
CASSRLAGVLSPGELFF
TGTGCCAGCAGTCGACTAGCGGGAGTCCTAAGTCCCGGGGAGCTGTTTTTT
>NA|TRBJ2-3|TRBV28|15|NA
CASSSLSRDTDTQYF
TGTGCCAGCAGTTCGTTATCGAGGGACACAGATACGCAGTATTTT
>once|TRBJ2-5|TRBV28|17|TRBD2
CASSLYDPRRGEETQYF
TGTGCCAGCAGTTTGTACGACCCCCGCCGGGGGGAAGAGACCCAGTACTTC
>NA|TRBJ2-1|TRBV6-2/TRBV6-3|14|NA
CASSVTRLPNEQFF
TGTGCCAGCAGTGTCACTAGGTTGCCCAATGAGCAGTTCTTC
>NA|TRBJ2-1|TRBV9|15|NA
CASTLSGYPSNEQFF
TGTGCCAGCACCCTAAGCGGATACCCTTCCAATGAGCAGTTCTTC
>NA|TRBJ2-3|TRBV7-6|14|NA
CASRGGLNTDTQYF
TGTGCCAGCAGGGGGGGTCTGAACACAGATACGCAGTATTTT
>NA|TRBJ1-1|TRBV6-5|14|NA
CASSYVGGNTEAFF
TGTGCCAGCAGTTACGTGGGGGGGAACACTGAAGCTTTCTTT
>NA|TRBJ2-7|TRBV5-1|14|TRBD2
CASSLDGGAYEQYF
TGCGCCAGCAGCTTGGACGGGGGGGCCTACGAGCAGTACTTC
>NA|TRBJ1-2|TRBV11-2|13|TRBD1
CASSLAGGYGYTF
TGTGCCAGCAGCTTAGCAGGGGGCTATGGCTACACCTTC
>NA|TRBJ2-2|TRBV7-9|15|NA
CASSHTTGNTGELFF
TGTGCCAGCAGCCATACGACAGGCAACACCGGGGAGCTGTTTTTT
>NA|TRBJ2-2|TRBV24-1|16|TRBD2
CATSELAGGSTGELFF
TGTGCCACCAGTGAACTAGCGGGAGGGAGCACCGGGGAGCTGTTTTTT
>NA|TRBJ1-2|TRBV15|15|TRBD1
CATSERDRDNYGYTF
TGTGCCACCAGCGAGAGGGACAGGGATAACTATGGCTACACCTTC
>once|TRBJ2-7|TRBV5-1|16|TRBD2
CASSPRTSASSYEQYF
TGCGCCAGCAGCCCACGGACTAGCGCCAGCTCCTACGAGCAGTACTTC
>NA|TRBJ1-1|TRBV6-5|13|TRBD1
CASKDRLNTEAFF
TGTGCCAGCAAGGACAGGCTGAACACTGAAGCTTTCTTT
>NA|TRBJ2-5|TRBV19|14|NA
CASRSFGERETQYF
TGTGCCAGTAGGAGTTTTGGGGAGAGGGAGACCCAGTACTTC
>few|TRBJ1-1|TRBV30|14|NA
CAWSVQAGLTEAFF
TGTGCCTGGAGTGTACAAGCAGGGCTAACTGAAGCTTTCTTT
>NA|TRBJ2-2|TRBV29-1|12|NA
CSVHVGPEELFF
TGCAGCGTTCATGTGGGGCCTGAGGAGCTGTTTTTT
>NA|TRBJ2-1|TRBV6-4|16|TRBD2
CASSESSGTPYNEQFF
TGTGCCAGCAGTGAATCTAGCGGGACACCGTACAATGAGCAGTTCTTC
>NA|TRBJ1-5|TRBV7-3|19|TRBD1
CASSFKGSSDRGENQPQHF
TGTGCCAGCAGCTTTAAGGGGTCGTCGGACAGGGGGGAAAATCAGCCCCAGCATTTT
>NA|TRBJ2-7|TRBV27|13|NA
CASSPLRGFEQYF
TGTGCCAGCAGTCCCCTCCGGGGGTTCGAGCAGTACTTC
>NA|TRBJ2-3|TRBV3-1/TRBV3-2|17|NA
CASSQDMRGGHTDTQYF
TGTGCCAGCAGCCAAGACATGAGGGGGGGCCACACAGATACGCAGTATTTT
>NA|TRBJ2-1|TRBV11-2|15|TRBD2
CASSSTSGRGTEQFF
TGTGCCAGCAGCAGTACTAGCGGGAGGGGAACTGAGCAGTTCTTC
>NA|TRBJ2-5|TRBV10-3|15|NA
CAISGSGSLGETQYF
TGTGCCATCAGTGGTTCGGGAAGTCTTGGAGAGACCCAGTACTTC
>NA|TRBJ1-2|TRBV15|13|TRBD1
CATSRRTGEGYTF
TGTGCCACCAGCAGAAGAACAGGGGAAGGCTACACCTTC
>NA|TRBJ1-1|TRBV6-1|13|NA
CASSEVTRTEAFF
TGTGCCAGCAGTGAAGTGACACGGACTGAAGCTTTCTTT
>NA|TRBJ2-1|TRBV24-1|19|TRBD1
CATSDSKYQTRDRVNEQFF
TGTGCCACCAGTGATTCAAAATACCAGACCCGGGACAGGGTCAATGAGCAGTTCTTC
>NA|TRBJ1-2|TRBV9|15|NA
CASSPRQAPNYGYTF
TGTGCCAGCAGCCCCCGACAGGCCCCTAACTATGGCTACACCTTC
>NA|TRBJ2-1|TRBV12-2|16|NA
CASRLVRETSGSEQFF
TGTGCAAGTCGCTTAGTACGTGAGACTAGCGGGAGTGAGCAGTTCTTC
>NA|TRBJ1-5|TRBV30|14|TRBD1
CAWSVKTGVQPQHF
TGTGCCTGGAGTGTAAAAACAGGGGTTCAGCCCCAGCATTTT
>NA|TRBJ2-3|TRBV29-1|12|NA
CSVGAHSGTQYF
TGCAGCGTTGGGGCACATTCGGGGACGCAGTATTTT
>NA|TRBJ1-1|TRBV5-1|22|TRBD1
CASSLDTGGRDALQGVDTEAFF
TGCGCCAGCAGCTTGGACACAGGGGGCCGTGACGCTCTTCAGGGAGTCGACACTGAAGCTTTCTTT
>few|TRBJ2-5|TRBV5-6|15|NA
CASSWGRSTAETQYF
TGTGCCAGCAGCTGGGGGCGGTCAACGGCGGAGACCCAGTACTTC
>NA|TRBJ1-1|TRBV6-5|13|NA
CASILQSTSQAFF
TGTGCCAGCATTTTACAGAGTACAAGTCAAGCTTTCTTT
>NA|TRBJ1-4|TRBV7-6|17|NA
CASSRLGGGSTNEKLFF
TGTGCCAGCAGCCGGCTAGGCGGGGGCTCAACTAATGAAAAACTGTTTTTT
>NA|TRBJ2-5|TRBV29-1|14|NA
CSVDSPGTRGTQYF
TGCAGCGTTGATTCTCCCGGAACGCGAGGGACCCAGTACTTC
>few|TRBJ2-4|TRBV5-5|15|TRBD1
CASSNPGTGLDIQYF
TGTGCCAGCAGTAACCCCGGGACAGGGCTGGACATTCAGTACTTC
>NA|TRBJ1-4|TRBV2|14|NA
CASRISRSNEKLFF
TGTGCCAGCAGGATTTCCCGGTCTAATGAAAAACTGTTTTTT
>NA|TRBJ2-5|TRBV5-1|14|NA
CASSRGMNQETQYF
TGCGCCAGCAGCCGGGGGATGAACCAAGAGACCCAGTACTTC